The text below deals with one T cell receptor (beta chain). No antigen is known for it. Base qualities are not recorded, but no much larger clone differs from it by a single base. These data are taken from a study of cytotoxic CD8 clonotypes in ibrutinib-treated CLL (TCRdb year 2021). Notes on the research overall: The cohort had 11 relapsed/refractory and roughly 14 treatment-naive patients; approximately 17 were IGHV unmutated. Responses were partial in about 25 patients and complete in 2; after median 68 months follow-up, approximately 15 stayed in remission and 12 progressed. The response samples were drawn at a median of approximately 11 months into treatment, with a range of roughly 6 to 36 months. An average of approximately 260,000 productive templates and some 99,000 productive rearrangements was obtained per sample. Of the 85 to 95 participants in the trial, roughly 26 had longitudinal samples available. Cryopreserved peripheral blood mononuclear cells were obtained prior to treatment, at the time of response, and at either disease progression or sustained remission. Study-wide findings and limitations: Public clonotypes were rare and either shrank or stayed stable during treatment, and the rise in clonality at ibrutinib response reflected expansion of private clonotypes. Sampling times were not matched between patients in sustained remission and patients whose disease was progressing, and lymph node repertoires were not examined. Baseline clonality exceeded that of age-matched healthy donors and correlated strongly with circulating CD8+ T-cell counts. An increase in clonality was observed at ibrutinib response, with clonality remaining stable during sustained remission and falling back toward baseline at progression.

The CDR3 runs 13 amino acids, cysteine and phenylalanine included. Left in the record is the CDR3 DNA by itself, 39 bases read in frame from the first base. As encoded in the germline V gene, CDR1 is SGHDN while CDR2 is FVKESK. V was cut back by 1 base and J by 8 bases, leaving a gap of 8 bases between them. Each clonotype received, on average, about 9.7x coverage in deep resolution sequencing performed on a MiSeq, where the target depth lay between 1 in 1 million and 1 in 200,000 T cells. The immunoSEQ hsTCRB Kit was used to generate the TCR beta libraries. Under the source paper's analysis protocol: The data were analyzed with ImmunoSEQ Analyzer and ImmunoSEQ Data Assistant, and V, D and J gene assignments followed IMGT definitions. Clonality, with values ranging from 0 to 1, was calculated as one minus the normalized Shannon entropy of productive rearrangement frequencies. Only overrepresented clonotypes making up at least 0.05% of each patient's repertoire were included in the public clonotype analysis. Repertoires from approximately 12 age-matched healthy donors in immuneACCESS were used as clonality controls. What TCRdb holds here is the immuneACCESS table cut down to in-frame rearrangements. Part of the clones is not present; checked against another copy, under half of the missing clones reflect an unresolved V gene, and the others are unexplained. Clone size and the V and J calls come from that table; the DNA yielded D and trimming. Counted in this sample were tens of thousands of clones; 57% of them appeared once. In total, the top ten clones hold about 5.4% of the sample.

For TCR beta library preparation, roughly 2 micrograms of genomic DNA were extracted from the cryopreserved PBMCs. Longitudinal blood samples from CLL patients on ibrutinib monotherapy were analyzed using high-throughput TCR beta sequencing. The patients were enrolled in a single-center, open-label phase 2 trial of ibrutinib monotherapy. This chain is built from TRBV14 and TRBJ2-2; TRBD2 is possibly the D segment (5 matching bases). The sequence derives from a human donor with chronic lymphocytic leukemia. Sequencing used PBMCs, obtained before ibrutinib treatment. The CDR3 reads CASSQVGGGELFF. The bases read TGTGCCAGCAGCCAAGTAGGCGGGGGGGAGCTGTTTTTT.